This T cell receptor (beta chain) appears in the sequencing data of a study of blood T cells in healthy people across ages. This clonotype has ten or more counts. Primed by a sample-barcoded 5' primer and a J-beta primer mix, a second PCR proceeded for about 6 to 11 cycles. Each sample provided no less than 2.5 million CDR3-containing paired-end reads. MiXCR, applied by TCRdb to the 5' RACE reads, yields one record per CDR3 protein. The sample has fewer than 800,000 distinct CDR3 sequences; approximately 30% are singletons. The sequencing input was blood. The receptor comes from a woman of 80 years or more in good health.

The CDR3 here is CASSPAGTLNEQFF. CDR3 nucleotides: TGTGCCAGCAGCCCGGCCGGGACCCTGAATGAGCAGTTCTTC. V usage is TRBV9 and J usage is TRBJ2-1; D may correspond to TRBD1 or TRBD2 (5 bases each). The germline CDR1 and CDR2 sequences are SGDLS and YYNGEE. The CDR3 is 14 residues long. The V and J ends lost 4 bases and 7 bases respectively, with 15 bases between them.